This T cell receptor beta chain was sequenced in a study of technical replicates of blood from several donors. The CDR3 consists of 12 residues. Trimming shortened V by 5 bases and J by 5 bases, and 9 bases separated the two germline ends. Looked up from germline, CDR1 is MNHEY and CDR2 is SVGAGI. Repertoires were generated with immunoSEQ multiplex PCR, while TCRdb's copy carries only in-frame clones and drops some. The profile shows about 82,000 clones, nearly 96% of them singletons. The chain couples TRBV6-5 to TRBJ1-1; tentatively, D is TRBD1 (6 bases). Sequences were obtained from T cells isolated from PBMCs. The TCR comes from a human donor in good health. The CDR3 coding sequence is TGTGCCAGCAGTGCAGGGGAGACTGAAGCTTTCTTT. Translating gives CASSAGETEAFF.